The sequence of this T cell receptor (beta chain) was determined in a study of OX40 agonist ivuxolimab in advanced cancers. Study-wide context: Ivuxolimab, an antibody acting as an agonist of OX40 (CD134), was used to treat patients. Points from the study as a whole: Some nonresponders likewise displayed low normalized T-cell clonal expansion. Expanded clones belonging to CD8+ T cells outnumbered, on average, those of CD4+. At doses 0.1 to 3.0 mg/kg, CD4+ and CD8+ clones expanded.

Sequenced by immunoSEQ multiplex PCR; TCRdb stores in-frame clones only, minus some. Among about 43,000 clones listed, approximately 83% were seen once. In this sample, this clone turned up a few times. Its antigen is as yet unknown. The V and J ends lost 3 bases and 9 bases respectively, with 8 bases between them. The length of the CDR3 is 11 residues. Germline CDR1 SGDLS, CDR2 YYNGEE. V is TRBV9 and J is TRBJ2-3; no definite D call. This sequence was found in an adult with an advanced solid tumor such as melanoma, head and neck, liver or kidney cancer. Sequences were derived from CD4+ or CD8+ T cells sorted from blood, sampled in a trial of the OX40 agonist ivuxolimab. The chain's CDR3 is CASSGESTQYF. DNA for the CDR3: TGTGCCAGCAGCGGCGAGAGCACGCAGTATTTT.